This is a list of T cell receptor beta chains from one sample in a study of blood T cell repertoires in COVID-19. Profiling relied on immunoSEQ multiplex PCR, and the TCRdb table lists in-frame clones only, not all of them. Among 110,000 or so clones, about nine tenths were seen once, and the ten largest hold around 1.1%. Sequencing was carried out using peripheral blood. The receptor set was obtained from a human donor in a cohort sampled during active COVID-19. CDR3s include the opening cysteine and the closing phenylalanine or tryptophan. The D gene is left open where the match is weak. The size of a clone is reported for some rows only, either as once, few or many, or as a class for expanded clones.

D gene	V gene	clone size	J gene	CDR3 length	CDR3 protein	CDR3 DNA
.	TRBV19	few	TRBJ1-6	19	CASSTRRGASSSYNSPLHF	TGTGCCAGTAGCACCCGCCGGGGAGCGAGTAGCTCCTATAATTCACCCCTCCACTTT
TRBD2	TRBV24-1	.	TRBJ2-1	16	CATSDPTGTTVNEQFF	TGTGCCACCAGTGATCCAACCGGGACTACCGTCAATGAGCAGTTCTTC
.	TRBV14	.	TRBJ2-1	17	CASSPRRASRSDNEQFF	TGTGCCAGCAGCCCCCGGCGGGCTAGTCGCTCCGACAATGAGCAGTTCTTC
.	TRBV4-1	.	TRBJ2-2	18	CASSQVDVGLANTGELFF	TGCGCCAGCAGCCAAGTTGATGTAGGACTGGCCAACACCGGGGAGCTGTTTTTT
TRBD1	TRBV4-3	.	TRBJ1-1	15	CASSRLITGDTEAFF	TGCGCCAGCAGCCGCCTAATAACAGGGGACACTGAAGCTTTCTTT
.	TRBV5-1	.	TRBJ1-1	18	CASSLAPGRNLLNTEAFF	TGCGCCAGCAGCTTGGCCCCAGGGAGGAATCTACTAAACACTGAAGCTTTCTTT
.	TRBV18	.	TRBJ2-1	15	CASSPGSSAYNEQFF	TGTGCCAGCTCACCCGGCTCTAGCGCATACAATGAGCAGTTCTTC
TRBD1	TRBV5-5	.	TRBJ2-5	16	CASSLPGTGQGETQYF	TGTGCCAGCAGCTTGCCTGGGACAGGGCAGGGGGAGACCCAGTACTTC
.	TRBV28	.	TRBJ2-7	12	CASSLSQYEQYF	TGTGCCAGCAGTTTAAGTCAGTACGAGCAGTACTTC
.	TRBV28	once	TRBJ1-3	13	CASSLQTGNTIYF	TGTGCCAGCAGTCTCCAGACTGGAAACACCATATATTTT
.	TRBV28	.	TRBJ2-5	16	CASSLAGTSLQETQYF	TGTGCCAGCAGCTTGGCCGGGACATCCCTCCAAGAGACCCAGTACTTC
.	TRBV5-1	.	TRBJ2-2	14	CASSLDGNTGELFF	TGCGCCAGCAGCTTGGACGGTAACACCGGGGAGCTGTTTTTT
.	TRBV7-3	.	TRBJ2-3	12	CASSPGADTQYF	TGTGCCAGCAGCCCAGGGGCAGATACGCAGTATTTT
TRBD1	TRBV3-1/TRBV3-2	.	TRBJ1-2	14	CASSHSKTGSGYTF	TGTGCCAGCAGCCACTCTAAGACAGGGAGCGGCTACACCTTC
.	TRBV27	.	TRBJ2-1	15	CASSKTGRVYNEQFF	TGTGCCAGCAGTAAAACAGGGAGAGTATACAATGAGCAGTTCTTC
.	TRBV9	.	TRBJ2-7	16	CASSVAGETGVYEQYF	TGTGCCAGCAGCGTAGCAGGGGAGACAGGCGTCTACGAGCAGTACTTC
.	TRBV7-9	.	TRBJ2-7	16	CASSFRDGTGRDEQYF	TGTGCCAGCAGCTTCAGAGATGGTACAGGACGGGACGAGCAGTACTTC
.	TRBV7-6	.	TRBJ2-2	13	CASSLAGAGELFF	TGTGCCAGCAGCTTAGCGGGCGCCGGGGAGCTGTTTTTT
TRBD1	TRBV28	.	TRBJ2-5	15	CASSTGTASQETQYF	TGTGCCAGCAGTACGGGGACAGCGAGCCAAGAGACCCAGTACTTC
.	TRBV7-6	.	TRBJ1-4	15	CASSLRQSKGEKLFF	TGTGCCAGCAGCCTCCGACAGAGTAAAGGTGAAAAACTGTTTTTT
TRBD1	TRBV5-1	.	TRBJ1-2	14	CASSSDRGSGGYTF	TGCGCCAGCAGCTCAGACAGGGGATCTGGAGGCTACACCTTC
.	TRBV6-6	.	TRBJ2-2	16	CASSFTGRVNTGELFF	TGTGCCAGCAGTTTTACAGGGAGGGTGAACACCGGGGAGCTGTTTTTT
.	TRBV9	.	TRBJ2-2	16	CASSARLTPSTGELFF	TGTGCCAGCAGCGCCAGACTGACGCCGAGCACCGGGGAGCTGTTTTTT
TRBD1	TRBV5-1	.	TRBJ1-6	15	CASRGDRAGSSPLHF	TGCGCCAGCAGAGGCGACAGGGCCGGCTCCTCACCCCTCCACTTT
.	TRBV11-3	.	TRBJ1-3	15	CASTTARATGNTIYF	TGTGCCAGCACCACAGCCAGGGCAACTGGAAACACCATATATTTT
TRBD2	TRBV4-2	.	TRBJ2-6	18	CASSQGLAGGSGANVLTF	TGTGCCAGCAGCCAAGGACTAGCGGGGGGCTCTGGGGCCAACGTCCTGACTTTC
.	TRBV9	.	TRBJ2-7	15	CASSVEQGGVYEQYF	TGTGCCAGCAGCGTAGAACAGGGTGGTGTCTACGAGCAGTACTTC
.	TRBV29-1	.	TRBJ1-2	12	CSAEKISTGYTF	TGCAGCGCAGAGAAAATCTCAACGGGCTACACCTTC
TRBD1	TRBV6-1	.	TRBJ1-5	16	CASSEARTGRDQPQHF	TGTGCCAGCAGTGAAGCACGGACAGGGAGGGATCAGCCCCAGCATTTT
TRBD1	TRBV5-3	.	TRBJ1-5	17	CARSLTEEGQPYQPQHF	TGTGCCAGAAGCTTGACCGAGGAGGGACAGCCTTATCAGCCCCAGCATTTT
TRBD1	TRBV20-1	.	TRBJ2-7	16	CSASKGARRRSYEQYF	TGCAGTGCTAGTAAGGGGGCCCGACGTAGGTCCTACGAGCAGTACTTC
.	TRBV6-1	.	TRBJ1-2	15	CASSEEGAGADGYTF	TGTGCCAGCAGTGAAGAAGGGGCAGGGGCGGATGGCTACACCTTC
TRBD1	TRBV29-1	.	TRBJ1-1	15	CSVDPRGLRNTEAFF	TGCAGCGTTGACCCCAGGGGGTTACGGAACACTGAAGCTTTCTTT
.	TRBV5-1	.	TRBJ2-3	14	CASSLRGRTDTQYF	TGCGCCAGCAGTTTGCGAGGGCGGACAGATACGCAGTATTTT
.	TRBV7-3	.	TRBJ1-5	20	CASTSTRTEVVLAGNQPQHF	TGTGCCAGCACCTCCACTCGGACAGAAGTGGTACTAGCGGGCAATCAGCCCCAGCATTTT
.	TRBV5-4	.	TRBJ1-2	15	CASSPTGTVSDGYTF	TGTGCCAGCAGCCCAACAGGGACGGTATCGGATGGCTACACCTTC
TRBD2	TRBV7-8	.	TRBJ2-1	19	CASSLEGAGEFSANNEQFF	TGTGCCAGCAGCTTAGAGGGCGCGGGGGAGTTCTCCGCAAACAATGAGCAGTTCTTC
.	TRBV9	once	TRBJ2-2	15	CASSVSGGTTGELFF	TGTGCCAGCAGCGTTTCAGGGGGGACCACCGGGGAGCTGTTTTTT
.	TRBV3-1/TRBV3-2	.	TRBJ2-1	14	CASSQDSNRGGQFF	TGTGCCAGCAGCCAAGACTCCAATAGGGGGGGGCAGTTCTTC
.	TRBV19	.	TRBJ1-2	14	CASSRAAGSYGYTF	TGTGCCAGTAGTAGGGCGGCGGGCAGCTATGGCTACACCTTC
.	TRBV11-3	.	TRBJ2-1	14	CASSEQGVGNEQFF	TGTGCCAGCAGCGAACAAGGAGTAGGCAATGAGCAGTTCTTC
TRBD2	TRBV9	.	TRBJ2-7	14	CASSPLSGRGEQYF	TGTGCCAGCAGCCCCCTCTCTGGGCGGGGGGAGCAGTACTTC
TRBD1	TRBV28	once	TRBJ1-1	15	CASSLGGQGGTEAFF	TGTGCCAGCAGTTTGGGTGGACAGGGGGGCACTGAAGCTTTCTTT
TRBD2	TRBV5-6	.	TRBJ2-7	14	CASSFQASGYEQYF	TGTGCCAGCAGCTTCCAGGCTAGCGGCTACGAGCAGTACTTC